This record concerns one T cell receptor beta chain sequence. Sequencing was performed with immunoSEQ multiplex PCR; in TCRdb, only in-frame clones are kept and a portion is missing. Of 150,000 to 200,000 clones listed, 65% to 90% were seen once; the top ten hold over 7%. This specimen comes from a study of blood T cell repertoires in COVID-19. The wider study: The origin of the acute and convalescent COVID-19 samples was the United States, Italy and Spain. In each case, the material was cDNA or gDNA derived from T cells, B-cell-depleted T cells, or PBMCs.

This CDR3 spans 15 amino acids. Per germline, CDR1 SGHRS and CDR2 YFSETQ. V dropped 0 bases and J dropped 2 bases, with 6 bases sitting between them. The sequence was obtained from a man aged 50-59 years with active or convalescent COVID-19. This sequence joins TRBV5-1 and TRBJ2-6; possible D gene TRBD1, 5 bases. Input material: peripheral blood. CDR3 region: CASSLEGTGANVLTF. In DNA, the CDR3 is TGCGCCAGCAGCTTGGAGGGGACTGGGGCCAACGTCCTGACTTTC.